The next 20 T cell receptor beta chains were all read from a single sample in a study of cytomegalovirus exposure and HLA in healthy donors. PCR amplification relied on 60 Vbeta primers (plus 13 Jbeta primers). Only in-frame clones appear in the TCRdb table, and some are missing; sequencing was by immunoSEQ multiplex PCR. In the table there are approximately 110,000 clones, around 80% of which are singletons. Source material: PBMCs. These receptors came from a man in his forties or fifties in good health and CMV-seronegative.

The chain has TRBV5-6 and TRBJ2-2; 7 bases are a match to TRBD1. The CDR3 covers 14 residues. Germline CDR1 and CDR2: SGHDT and YYEEEE. V dropped 6 bases and J dropped 5; count of bases not matched to a gene: 7. The CDR3 loop reads CASTLRQGTGELFF. The CDR3 DNA follows: TGTGCCAGCACCCTCCGACAGGGAACCGGGGAGCTGTTTTTT.

This clone was observed once. The chain has TRBV29-1 and TRBJ2-2; TRBD2 is a possible D gene (6 bases). This CDR3 spans 14 amino acids. Germline V gives CDR1 SQVTM, CDR2 ANQGSEA. V gave up 4 bases and J gave up 6 bases, with 15 bases separating them. The CDR3 region has the DNA TGCAGCGTTGGGAGGGACTTCTCGCCCGGGGAGCTGTTTTTT. It codes for CSVGRDFSPGELFF.

The chain couples TRBV23-1 to TRBJ2-2, with D possibly matching TRBD1 (5 bases). TRBV23-1 is annotated as an ORF whose role is uncertain. V was shortened by 2 bases and J by 0 bases, with 10 bases between the two germline ends. The CDR3 has 16 residues. The CDR3 sequence: CASSQHTGPNTGELFF. The CDR3, as DNA: TGCGCCAGCAGTCAACACACAGGTCCGAACACCGGGGAGCTGTTTTTT.

This clone came up once. The V call is TRBV19, the J call TRBJ2-2; a possible D gene is TRBD1 (5 bases). This CDR3 region has 15 residues. Germline V gene lookup returns CDR1 LNHDA and CDR2 SQIVND (reference sequence). Trimming pared 4 bases from V and 5 bases from J, leaving 14 bases between. Here the CDR3 reads CASSRQPIRTGELFF. In DNA, the CDR3 is TGTGCCAGTAGTAGACAGCCGATACGAACCGGGGAGCTGTTTTTT. Full variable domain (missing parts from reference TRBV19 and TRBJ2-2): DGGITQSPKYLFRKEGQNVTLSCEQNLNHDAMYWYRQDPGQGLRLIYYSQIVNDFQKGDIAEGYSVSREKKESFPLTVTSAQKNPTAFYLCASSRQPIRTGELFFGEGSRLTVL.

The table lists this clone with a count of one. The V call is TRBV5-8, the J call TRBJ1-1; D is ambiguous. V was pared by 5 bases and J by 9 bases, with 14 bases between. The CDR3 sequence is 12 residues long. In germline, CDR1 is SGHTS, CDR2 YDEGEE. CDR3 sequence reads: CASSTEGQKAFF. In DNA, the CDR3 is TGTGCCAGCAGTACGGAGGGTCAGAAAGCTTTCTTT.

This sequence joins TRBV7-2 and TRBJ2-7, with unresolved D. Germline CDR1 SGHTA, CDR2 FQGNSA. V gave up 5 bases and J gave up 2 bases, with 4 bases separating them. The length of the CDR3 is 11 residues. The CDR3 loop reads CASSPAYEQYF. CDR3 nucleotide sequence: TGTGCCAGCAGCCCCGCCTACGAGCAGTACTTC.

This clone has a single count. V gene TRBV11-2 combines with J gene TRBJ1-2, with a tentative D call TRBD1 (6 bases). Germline V gene sequence: CDR1 SGHAT, CDR2 FQNNGV. V was cut by 5 bases and J by 4 bases, with 11 bases left in between. The CDR3 is 13 residues long. The CDR3 sequence is CASSGQTIYGYTF. The CDR3 region has the DNA TGTGCCAGCAGCGGACAGACTATCTATGGCTACACCTTC.

The J gene is TRBJ2-7, the V gene TRBV29-1, with 9 nucleotides matching TRBD1. This CDR3 is 17 amino acids long. CDR1 and CDR2 from the germline V gene are SQVTM and ANQGSEA. V shed 6 bases and J 5 bases; nucleotides not matched to a gene: 20. In nucleotides, the CDR3 is TGCAGCGTCCGTACCGCCGGGACAGGGTTTATCGGCGACGAGCAGTACTTC. Protein product: CSVRTAGTGFIGDEQYF.

The V call is TRBV6-6, the J call TRBJ1-2, with 12 nucleotides matching TRBD1. This CDR3 is built from 15 residues. J lost 5 bases, V lost 2 bases, and 3 bases had no gene match. Germline V CDR1 and CDR2: MNHNY, SVGAGI (reference sequence). DNA of the CDR3: TGTGCCAGCAGTTACCCGGGACAGGGGGCGTATGGCTACACCTTC. This translates into CASSYPGQGAYGYTF.

This clone turned up a few times. The chain joins TRBV6-1 to TRBJ2-3; D gene uncertain. Germline values: CDR1 MNHNS, CDR2 SASEGT. The CDR3 totals 12 residues. The V end lost 8 bases, the J end lost 0 bases, and 6 bases lay between the germline ends. The CDR3 reads CASGRSTDTQYF. For the CDR3, the DNA is TGTGCCAGCGGTAGAAGCACAGATACGCAGTATTTT.

The rearrangement uses TRBV6-5 and TRBJ2-3; tentatively, D is TRBD1 (6 bases). CDR3 length: 15 residues. Trimming left V 5 bases short and J 2 bases short, with 14 bases between. Per germline, CDR1 MNHEY and CDR2 SVGAGI. The CDR3 reads CASSRQDRPTDTQYF. Here the CDR3 DNA reads TGTGCCAGCAGTCGACAGGACCGCCCCACAGATACGCAGTATTTT.

This clone is a singleton in its sample. The CDR3: CSVVPWTGGGIDEQYF. The CDR3 DNA reads TGCAGCGTTGTCCCCTGGACAGGGGGAGGGATAGACGAGCAGTACTTC. The chain is built from TRBV29-1 and TRBJ2-7; 10 nucleotides agree with TRBD1. J gave up 5 bases and V 4 bases, and 14 bases lay outside the gene matches. This CDR3 contains 16 residues. Germline V gives CDR1 SQVTM, CDR2 ANQGSEA.

The chain combines TRBV5-4 with TRBJ1-5, with no clear D. This CDR3 is 13 amino acids long. Trimming took 0 bases from V and 6 from J, leaving 7 bases between them. Germline CDR1 is SGHNT and CDR2 is YYREEE (reference sequence). The CDR3 bases are TGTGCCAGCAGCTTGGAAAGGAGTCAGCCCCAGCATTTT. This gives the protein CASSLERSQPQHF.

CDR3 DNA sequence: TGTGCCAGCAGTTTGCTCTATTACGAGCAGTACTTC. Translated: CASSLLYYEQYF. The genes are TRBV28 and TRBJ2-7; D remains unclear. Trimming took 3 bases from V and 4 from J, leaving 7 bases between them. Germline loops: CDR1 MDHEN, CDR2 SYDVKM. The CDR3 is 12 residues long. The whole variable domain, remainder taken from reference TRBV28 and TRBJ2-7, is DVKVTQSSRYLVKRTGEKVFLECVQDMDHENMFWYRQDPGLGLRLIYFSYDVKMKEKGDIPEGYSVSREKKERFSLILESASTNQTSMYLCASSLLYYEQYFGPGTRLTVT.

The chain combines TRBV29-1 with TRBJ2-3, with D possibly TRBD2 on 5 matching bases. The V and J ends lost 2 bases and 4 bases respectively, with 10 bases between them. Germline values: CDR1 SQVTM, CDR2 ANQGSEA. This CDR3 spans 13 amino acids. The CDR3 loop reads CSVELAKPDTQYF. CDR3 in DNA: TGCAGCGTTGAACTAGCAAAACCAGATACGCAGTATTTT.

The chain joins TRBV10-3 to TRBJ1-5; unclear D gene. Germline assignment: CDR1 ENHRY and CDR2 SYGVKD. V dropped 10 bases and J dropped 0 bases, with 10 bases sitting between them. CDR3 length: 13 residues. The CDR3 DNA follows: TGTGCCACCGGACTGACTAGCAATCAGCCCCAGCATTTT. Amino acids: CATGLTSNQPQHF.

The chain combines TRBV6-4 with TRBJ2-7; TRBD2 is a possible D gene (5 bases). CDR1 and CDR2 (germline): MRHNA, SNTAGT. The CDR3 is 13 residues long. V lost 6 bases to trimming and J lost 6 bases, with 15 bases between them. The CDR3 is CASSRETRGEQYF. CDR3 nucleotide sequence: TGTGCCAGCAGCCGTGAGACTCGGGGCGAGCAGTACTTC.

This chain links TRBV7-2 with TRBJ1-2, with 8 bases that match TRBD1. The germline V gene encodes CDR1 SGHTA and CDR2 FQGNSA. This CDR3 contains 17 residues. V shed 1 base and J 8 bases; nucleotides not matched to a gene: 15. The CDR3 is CASSLERAGGEGMGYTF. Here the CDR3 DNA reads TGTGCCAGCAGCTTAGAAAGGGCAGGGGGCGAAGGTATGGGCTACACCTTC.

The chain links TRBV9 to TRBJ2-2, with D uncertain. The CDR3 runs to 13 residues. Looked up from germline, CDR1 is SGDLS and CDR2 is YYNGEE. V was shortened by 6 bases and J by 4 bases, with 10 bases between the two germline ends. CDR3 protein: CASTRSSTGELFF. CDR3 DNA: TGTGCCAGCACGAGGTCCTCCACCGGGGAGCTGTTTTTT.

The CDR3 nucleotides read TGTGCCAGCAGTTACAGGGCTACTGAAGCTTTCTTT. It codes for CASSYRATEAFF. V gene TRBV28 combines with J gene TRBJ1-1; D perhaps matches TRBD1 (6 bases). Germline V gives CDR1 MDHEN, CDR2 SYDVKM. The V end was cut by 4 bases, the J end by 5 bases, with 8 bases between. This CDR3 is 12 amino acids long.